This T cell receptor beta chain was identified in a study of shared clonotypes between healthy human individuals (dated by TCRdb to the early 2020s). Some background on the complete study: A few men and a couple of women, aged 18 to 49 years, made up the cohort. Different laboratories and diverse techniques were used to prepare libraries and sequence TCR repertoires, to increase sequencing depth and limit assay-specific biases. Blood TCR repertoires of about five healthy adults were deeply sequenced to estimate repertoire size and the extent of clonotype sharing between individuals. Leukapheresis yielded between about 0.85 and 10 billion PBMCs per donor. Per donor, three plates each were used for CD4 naive and CD4 memory, two for CD8 naive, and one for CD8 memory. Results and caveats for the whole study, not just this receptor: Only blood was sampled, and tissue TCR repertoires likely differ from those in blood. The genetic and exposure-history diversity represented was limited by the small number of donors. Pairwise subsampling indicated that sequencing depth was expected to affect the degree of clonotype sharing among donors. Estimated clonotype richness was generally larger for naive than for memory subsets. Compared with non-shared clonotypes, the clonotypes found in all four sorted-subset donors had higher generation probabilities. About 5% of naive CD4, approximately 3.7% of naive CD8, 2.3% of memory CD4, and around 0.42% of memory CD8 clonotypes were shared across several donors. Even with the large sequencing depth, rarefaction of the sorted-subset datasets indicated that sequencing was incomplete.

As encoded in the germline V gene, CDR1 is MDHEN while CDR2 is SYDVKM. The V and J ends are trimmed by 2 bases and 3 bases, leaving 8 bases between them. Including cysteine and phenylalanine, the CDR3 has 14 amino acids. Here the CDR3 DNA is all that survives: 42 bases in frame from base 1. CD8 naive samples were obtained by positive selection for CCR7 among CD45RO-negative cells, yielding a CD45RA+CCR7+ population from which TemRA cells were excluded. Healthy HIV-negative adults with no recently reported acute infections or vaccinations were included as donors. All donors were Caucasian adults living in Nashville, Tennessee, USA. After blood collection by leukapheresis, PBMCs were isolated using Ficoll-Histopaque density gradient centrifugation and then cryopreserved in the vapor phase of liquid nitrogen. Analytical flow cytometry was used to check the purity and quantity of each magnetically sorted T cell population. Genomic DNA was isolated from each sorted fraction and quantified by UV absorbance on a Nanodrop 2000c.

TCR CDR3 regions were amplified from genomic DNA by multiplex PCR using the deep immunoSEQ assay. Extracted genomic DNA from each cell subset was distributed evenly across all wells of several immunoSEQ 96-well plates, and each plate was treated as a replicate. For sorted subsets, 150 to 200 ng genomic DNA, equal to 30,000 or so T cell genomes, was loaded into each replicate PCR. The purified libraries were quantified using a Qubit 3.0 fluorometer, sized with a Bioanalyzer 2100, and then quantified again using the KAPA Library Quantification kit. Every immunoSEQ 96-well plate was sequenced on a dedicated single-read 150-cycle Illumina NextSeq 550 flow cell. Per the source publication's procedure: Because the immunoSEQ output included only junctional sequences and no quality scores, the filtering could not be the same as the filtering used for full-length reads. Sequences were annotated with PyIR, a Python wrapper for IgBLAST v1.9, and V/J genes and CDR3 were assigned using IMGT germline references. Reads were filtered out if the reads had weak V/J assignments (E-value above 1e-6), no CDR3, stop codons, out-of-frame junctions, or ambiguous translated residues. V3J clonotypes were defined by identical inferred V gene, J gene, and CDR3 amino acid sequence. Percentage overlap between repertoires was calculated by dividing the number of shared unique clonotypes by the size of the smaller repertoire. Richness of each repertoire was evaluated using RTK rarefaction, the Chao1 estimator, and Recon v2.1 estimates of unobserved clonotypes. For all TCRbeta clonotypes obtained by the gDNA method from several donors, generation probabilities were computed with OLGA. This is the immuneACCESS table as TCRdb keeps it, with only in-frame sequences that have V and J called. A part of the clones is gone; compared with another copy, unresolved V genes explain less than half, and the rest is unexplained. V and J calls and clone size are copied from that table; D and trimming were computed from the DNA. The sample table holds some 630,000 clones, of which about 95% were seen once. The ten biggest clones cover 0.095% to 0.13% of the sample.

In its sample, this clone was seen once. The target of this receptor is not known. No quality values exist for individual bases; no much larger clone is one base distant. The receptor chain draws on TRBV28 and TRBJ1-3, with a weak D call of TRBD1 (5 bases match). The clonotype comes from a woman under 40 in good health. Sequenced: naive CD8+ T cells sorted from blood. The cell subset or site label for this specimen denotes: CD45RA+CCR7+. The encoded CDR3 is CASSLLTDGNTIYF. The sequenced DNA is TGTGCCAGCAGTTTACTGACAGATGGAAACACCATATATTTT.